The clone carrying this T cell receptor beta chain has a single count. Its antigen is currently unknown. TCRdb keeps only in-frame clones here, not all; method: immunoSEQ multiplex PCR. The profile shows some 69,000 clones, just over 90% of them singletons. The sample belongs to a study of OX40 agonist ivuxolimab in advanced cancers. Study-wide background: Allowance was made for prior anti-PD-1, anti-PD-L1 or anti-CTLA-4 therapy, and about 40% had some. Among those treated, three patients had partial responses, one with hepatocellular carcinoma and two with cutaneous melanoma.

With 6 bases clipped from V and 4 bases from J, the junction kept 10 bases outside the gene matches. From germline, CDR1 is SNHLY and CDR2 FYNNEI. This CDR3 contains 15 residues. Broader study findings: CD8+ T cells (on average) carried more expanded clones than CD4+ T cells.

This rearrangement joins TRBV2 to TRBJ1-1; 8 bases match TRBD1. The TCR was taken from an adult with an advanced solid tumor such as melanoma, head and neck, liver or kidney cancer. This specimen was CD4+ or CD8+ T cells sorted from blood, taken in a trial of the OX40 agonist ivuxolimab. The CDR3 sequence: CASRRDRKGSTEAFF. In nucleotides, the CDR3 is TGTGCCAGCAGAAGGGACAGGAAGGGATCCACTGAAGCTTTCTTT.